This T cell receptor (beta chain) is drawn from a study of response to subunit inactivated influenza vaccine (dated by TCRdb to 2016 to 2019). Background on the whole study: To follow how T cells responded to a trivalent subunit inactivated influenza vaccine, the researchers relied on deep quantitative profiling of the T cell receptor repertoire. Study-wide findings and limitations: The authors proposed that each seasonal influenza vaccination may bring in only a limited number of new T cells.

About this clonotype: Its antigen is not yet known. There are no base qualities to consult, and no much larger clone falls within one base.

V gives up 5 bases and J gives up 2 bases, and the segment between their germline ends measures 14 bases. In the germline V gene, CDR1 corresponds to SGHRS and CDR2 to YFSETQ. The CDR3 holds 14 amino acids from the cysteine to the phenylalanine. Only the CDR3 portion is preserved as DNA: 42 bases, with reading frame beginning at the first base. Libraries came from RT-PCR. The sequencer listed for this sample is Illumina HiSeq 2500. Clones were called with MiXCR by TCRdb after fastp trimmed the public reads at Q25, and only in-frame beta chains were retained. Each record represents a unique CDR3 protein, reported with the most common genes and DNA among its rows. The table for this sample lists some 570,000 distinct CDR3 sequences; about 11% of them were counted only once. The top ten clonotypes cover approximately 9.9% of the sample. This sample also appeared in a second study, on T cells expressing NK-cell markers. The second study's authors report: The TCR beta cDNA libraries were made using 5'RACE template switching, a step that added both a universal primer site and unique molecular identifiers. In sorted CD3+CD56+NKG2C+, CD3+CD56+NKG2C- and CD3+CD56-NKG2C+ T-cell subsets from several donors, TCR beta-chain repertoires were profiled. Among the eight sequenced donors, seven were HCMV-seropositive and one was HCMV-seronegative. To restrict sorting to alphabetaTCR-expressing T cells, an anti-gammadeltaTCR antibody was added in several experiments. In over five donors, the dominant CD3+CD56+NKG2C+ clonotypes were among the top 10 CD8+ clonotypes and accounted for roughly 1.0-8% of CD8+ T cells. Those dominant clonotypes were again the most abundant among CD3+CD56-NKG2C+ cells in a handful of donors, at about 28.3-65%. Whether the expanded NKG2C-expressing T cell clones were specific for HCMV antigens was left unclear. All eight donors whose samples were sequenced were randomly selected healthy volunteers, three of them men and five women. To determine HCMV serostatus, a commercial ELISA kit was used to detect HCMV-specific IgG in serum. Peripheral blood mononuclear cells were isolated from blood by Ficoll density gradient centrifugation. Bulk peripheral blood T-cell repertoires were additionally sequenced from unsorted PBMC for six donors. Synthesis of cDNA was primed from the TCR beta constant segment and was followed by two consecutive PCR amplification steps. The libraries were sequenced on Illumina HiSeq 2000/2500, MiSeq or NextSeq, producing 2 x 150 bp reads. Reads were demultiplexed and grouped by UMI with MIGEC, and clonotypes were assembled and quantified with MiTCR. To remove erroneous sequences, TCR cDNA sequences were retained only when supported by two or more reads. The tcR package was used for downstream repertoire analysis, and clonotypes were matched between fractions using CDR3 nucleotide sequence together with V segment. VDJmatch was used to annotate antigen specificity against VDJdb, with one amino acid substitution in CDR3 allowed.

The rearrangement combines TRBV5-1 with TRBJ2-7; possibly the D gene is TRBD2, per 5 matching bases. The material sequenced was PBMCs from blood, taken on the day of vaccination. The origin of this receptor is a man aged 50 or older who received an inactivated influenza vaccine. Donor details come from another sample of the same person, matched by shared clones. The DNA sequence reads TGCGCCAGCAGTACCCTAGCAGACCCCTACGAGCAGTACTTC. This sequence encodes CASSTLADPYEQYF.